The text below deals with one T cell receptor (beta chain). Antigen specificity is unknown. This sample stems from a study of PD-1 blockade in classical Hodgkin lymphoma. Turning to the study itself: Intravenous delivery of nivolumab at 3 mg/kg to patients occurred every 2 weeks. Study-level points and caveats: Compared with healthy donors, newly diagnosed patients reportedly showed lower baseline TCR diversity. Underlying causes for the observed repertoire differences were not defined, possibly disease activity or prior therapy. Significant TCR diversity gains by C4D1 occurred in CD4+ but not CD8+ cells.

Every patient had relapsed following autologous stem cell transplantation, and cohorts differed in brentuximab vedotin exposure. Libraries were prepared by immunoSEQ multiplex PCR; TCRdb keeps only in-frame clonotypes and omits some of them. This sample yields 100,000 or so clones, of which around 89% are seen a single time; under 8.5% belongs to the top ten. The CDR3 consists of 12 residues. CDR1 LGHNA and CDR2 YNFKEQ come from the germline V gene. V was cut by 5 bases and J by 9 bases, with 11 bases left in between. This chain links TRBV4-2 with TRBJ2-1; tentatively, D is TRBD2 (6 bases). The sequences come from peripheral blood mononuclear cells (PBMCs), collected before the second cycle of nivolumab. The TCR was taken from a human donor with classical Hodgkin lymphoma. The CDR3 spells CASSSDGGEQFF. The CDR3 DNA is TGTGCCAGCAGCTCCGACGGGGGTGAGCAGTTCTTC.